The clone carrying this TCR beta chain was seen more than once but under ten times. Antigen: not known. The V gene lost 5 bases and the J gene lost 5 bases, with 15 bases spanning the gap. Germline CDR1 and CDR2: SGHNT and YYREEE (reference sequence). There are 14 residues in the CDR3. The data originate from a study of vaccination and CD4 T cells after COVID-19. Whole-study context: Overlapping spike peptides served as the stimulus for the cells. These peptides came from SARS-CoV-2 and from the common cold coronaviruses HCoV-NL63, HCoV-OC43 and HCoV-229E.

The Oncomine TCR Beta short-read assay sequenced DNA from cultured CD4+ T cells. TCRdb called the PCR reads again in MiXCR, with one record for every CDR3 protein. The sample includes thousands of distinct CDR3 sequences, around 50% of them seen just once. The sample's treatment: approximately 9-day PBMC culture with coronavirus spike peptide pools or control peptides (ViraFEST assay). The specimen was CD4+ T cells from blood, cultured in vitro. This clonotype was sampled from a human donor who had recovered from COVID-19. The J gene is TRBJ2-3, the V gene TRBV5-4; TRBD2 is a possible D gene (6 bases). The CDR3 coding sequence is TGTGCCAGCAGACCCAGTCCGGGAGAAGATACGCAGTATTTT. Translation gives CASRPSPGEDTQYF.